This T cell receptor beta chain was captured by sequencing in a study of shared clonotypes between healthy human individuals. Study-level findings and limits: On the whole, naive subsets had larger estimated richness than memory subsets had.

Each replicate PCR on the sorted subsets used about 0.2 ug DNA (around 31,000 T cell genomes). TCRdb keeps only in-frame clones here, not all; method: immunoSEQ multiplex PCR. The sample carries some 700,000 clones, about 92% recorded once. To note about this clone: Antigen: not known.

Germline V CDR1 and CDR2: MNHNS, SASEGT. The CDR3 is made up of 15 amino acids. Germline trimming cut 4 bases from V and 3 bases from J; bases unmatched to any gene: 9. The V and J genes are TRBV6-1 and TRBJ2-7, with TRBD2 matching 7 bases. This sequence originates from a man aged 18 to 29 in good health. Some clones in this sample may be carry-over from other donors' samples. The specimen was memory CD8+ T cells from PBMCs. This sample's subset: CD45RO+ cells pooled with CCR7-negative TemRA cells. Here the CDR3 DNA reads TGTGCCAGCAGTGCACCGCTAGCGGTGATCTACGAGCAGTACTTC. It specifies CASSAPLAVIYEQYF.